The source of this T cell receptor beta chain is a study of response to subunit inactivated influenza vaccine. This clonotype was observed a few times. What it binds is unknown. The CDR3 spans 12 residues. In germline, CDR1 is ENHRY, CDR2 SYGVKD. The V gene lost 4 bases and the J gene lost 4 bases, with 7 bases spanning the gap. Overall study results and limits: The authors put forward the suggestion that each seasonal influenza vaccination may bring in only a limited number of new T cells.

TCRdb reprocessed the RT-PCR reads with MiXCR, giving one entry per CDR3 protein. The table records about 180,000 distinct CDR3 sequences, 9.2% of them present only once. The receptor was derived from a man aged 45-60 years who received an inactivated influenza vaccine. The J gene is TRBJ1-2, the V gene TRBV10-3, with D uncertain. The sequences come from non-naive T cells sorted from PBMCs, collected on the day of vaccination. The CDR3 loop reads CAISASSYGYTF. The CDR3 DNA is TGTGCCATCAGTGCGAGTAGCTATGGCTACACCTTC.